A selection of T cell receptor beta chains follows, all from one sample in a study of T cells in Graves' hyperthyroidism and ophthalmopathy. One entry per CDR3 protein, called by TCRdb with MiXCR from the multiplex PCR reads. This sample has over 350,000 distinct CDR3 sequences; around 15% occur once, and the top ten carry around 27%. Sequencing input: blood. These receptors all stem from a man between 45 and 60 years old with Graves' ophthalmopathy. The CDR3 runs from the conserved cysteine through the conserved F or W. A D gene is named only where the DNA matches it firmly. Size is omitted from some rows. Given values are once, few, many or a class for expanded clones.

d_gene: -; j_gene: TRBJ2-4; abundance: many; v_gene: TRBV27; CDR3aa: CASSLSSPVGAKNIQYF; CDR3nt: TGTGCCAGCAGTTTATCATCACCTGTGGGGGCCAAAAACATTCAGTACTTC
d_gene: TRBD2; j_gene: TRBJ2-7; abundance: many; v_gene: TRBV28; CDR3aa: CASSLLSGIILYEQYF; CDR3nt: TGTGCCAGCAGTTTATTAAGCGGGATAATACTGTACGAGCAGTACTTC
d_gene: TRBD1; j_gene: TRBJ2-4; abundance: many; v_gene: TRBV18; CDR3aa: CASSPGQGVDKNIQYF; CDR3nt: TGTGCCAGCTCACCAGGACAGGGGGTGGACAAAAACATTCAGTACTTC
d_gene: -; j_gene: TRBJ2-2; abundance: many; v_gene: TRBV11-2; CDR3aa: CASSGDIGVAGELFF; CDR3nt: TGTGCCAGCAGCGGCGACATAGGGGTGGCCGGGGAGCTGTTTTTT
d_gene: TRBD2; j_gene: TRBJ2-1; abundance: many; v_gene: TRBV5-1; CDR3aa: CASSLASGSFYEQLF; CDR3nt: TGCGCCAGCAGCTTGGCTAGCGGGAGTTTCTATGAGCAGCTCTTC
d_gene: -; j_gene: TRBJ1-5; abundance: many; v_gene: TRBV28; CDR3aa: CASNPQGLGQPQHF; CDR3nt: TGTGCCAGCAACCCGCAGGGTTTAGGGCAGCCCCAGCATTTT
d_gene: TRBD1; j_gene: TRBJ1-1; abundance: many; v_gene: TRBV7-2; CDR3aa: CASSLHPGQRIDQPNTEAFF; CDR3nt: TGTGCCAGCAGCTTACATCCGGGACAGCGCATTGACCAGCCAAACACTGAAGCTTTCTTT
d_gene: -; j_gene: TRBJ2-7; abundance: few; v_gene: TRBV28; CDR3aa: CASSFSQVGVILYEQYF; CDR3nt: TGTGCCAGCAGTTTTTCCCAAGTCGGGGTAATTTTGTACGAGCAGTACTTC
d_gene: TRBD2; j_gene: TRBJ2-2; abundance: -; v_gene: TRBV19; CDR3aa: CASKGRGSTGELFF; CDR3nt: TGTGCCAGTAAAGGGCGGGGGTCCACCGGGGAGCTGTTTTTT
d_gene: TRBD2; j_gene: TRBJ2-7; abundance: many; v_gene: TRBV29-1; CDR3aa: CSVETWTSGRAAYEQYF; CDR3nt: TGCAGCGTTGAAACGTGGACTAGCGGGAGGGCCGCCTACGAGCAGTACTTC
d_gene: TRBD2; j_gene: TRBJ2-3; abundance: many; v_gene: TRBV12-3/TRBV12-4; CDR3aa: CASSSVRTSGKTDTQYF; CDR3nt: TGTGCCAGCAGTTCTGTGAGGACTAGCGGAAAAACAGATACGCAGTATTTT
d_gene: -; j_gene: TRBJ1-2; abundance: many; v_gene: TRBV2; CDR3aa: CASSPPSYGYTF; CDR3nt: TGTGCCAGCAGCCCACCTTCCTATGGCTACACCTTC
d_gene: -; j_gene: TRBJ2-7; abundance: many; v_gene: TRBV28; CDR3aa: CASSSSGSYEQYF; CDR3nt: TGTGCCAGCAGTTCGAGCGGGTCCTACGAGCAGTACTTC
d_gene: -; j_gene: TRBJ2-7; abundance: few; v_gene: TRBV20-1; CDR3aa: CSARDWERVYEQYF; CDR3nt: TGCAGTGCTAGAGATTGGGAGAGGGTGTACGAGCAGTACTTC
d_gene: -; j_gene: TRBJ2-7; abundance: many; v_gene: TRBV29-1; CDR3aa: CSVNQGNPYEQYF; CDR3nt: TGCAGCGTAAACCAGGGCAACCCCTACGAGCAGTACTTC
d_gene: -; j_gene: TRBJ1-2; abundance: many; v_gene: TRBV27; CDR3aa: CASSTRYISGESDGYTF; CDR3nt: TGTGCCAGCAGTACCCGGTATATATCCGGGGAGTCAGATGGCTACACCTTC
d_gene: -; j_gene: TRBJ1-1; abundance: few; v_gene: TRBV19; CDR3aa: CASSQEGLTNTEAFF; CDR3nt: TGTGCCAGTAGTCAAGAGGGACTGACGAACACTGAAGCTTTCTTT
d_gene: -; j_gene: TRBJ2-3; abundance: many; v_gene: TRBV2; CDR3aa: CASSEQTLGDTQYF; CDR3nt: TGTGCCAGCAGTGAGCAGACTTTGGGAGATACGCAGTATTTT
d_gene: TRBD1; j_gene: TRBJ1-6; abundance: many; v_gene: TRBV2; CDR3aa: CASSGQGLGSPLHF; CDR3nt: TGTGCCAGCAGCGGACAGGGTTTAGGATCACCCCTCCACTTT
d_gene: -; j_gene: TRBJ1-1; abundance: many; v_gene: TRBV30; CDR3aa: CAWNKVTEAFF; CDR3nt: TGTGCCTGGAACAAGGTCACTGAAGCTTTCTTT
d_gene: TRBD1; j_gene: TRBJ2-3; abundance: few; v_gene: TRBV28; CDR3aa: CASSLGRTGAQYF; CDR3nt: TGTGCCAGCAGTTTGGGCCGGACAGGGGCGCAGTATTTT
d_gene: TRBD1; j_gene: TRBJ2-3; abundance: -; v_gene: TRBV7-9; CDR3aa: CASSTRDRGSQDTQYF; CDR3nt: TGTGCCAGCAGCACGCGGGACAGGGGTTCCCAAGATACGCAGTATTTT
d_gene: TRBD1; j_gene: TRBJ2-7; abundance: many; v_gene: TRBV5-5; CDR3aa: CASSLAGTGTLYEQYF; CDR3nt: TGTGCCAGCAGCTTGGCCGGGACAGGGACCCTTTACGAGCAGTACTTC
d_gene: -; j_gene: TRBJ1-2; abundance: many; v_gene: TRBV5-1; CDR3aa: CASSFGRGTGDYGYTF; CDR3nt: TGCGCCAGCAGCTTCGGCAGGGGAACCGGCGACTATGGCTACACCTTC
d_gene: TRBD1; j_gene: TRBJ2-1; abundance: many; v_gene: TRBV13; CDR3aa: CASSLGTGGNEQFF; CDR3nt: TGTGCCAGCAGCTTAGGGACAGGGGGCAATGAGCAGTTCTTC
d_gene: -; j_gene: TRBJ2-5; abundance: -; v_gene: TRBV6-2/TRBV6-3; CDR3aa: CASRDGGRETQYF; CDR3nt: TGTGCCAGCAGGGATGGCGGGCGGGAGACCCAGTACTTC
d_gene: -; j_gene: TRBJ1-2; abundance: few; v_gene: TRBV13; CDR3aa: CASSTRTDNYGYTF; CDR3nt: TGTGCCAGCAGCACAAGGACGGATAACTATGGCTACACCTTC
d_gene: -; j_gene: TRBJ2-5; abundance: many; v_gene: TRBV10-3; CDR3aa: CAISESDSAETQYF; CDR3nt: TGTGCCATCAGTGAGTCCGACAGTGCGGAGACCCAGTACTTC
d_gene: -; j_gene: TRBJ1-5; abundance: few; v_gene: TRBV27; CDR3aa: CASSPPSRTDVHF; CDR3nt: TGTGCCAGCAGCCCCCCCTCAAGGACAGATGTGCATTTT
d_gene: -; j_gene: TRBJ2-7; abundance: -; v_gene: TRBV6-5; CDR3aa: CASSYSVGAGAPYEQYF; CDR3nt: TGTGCCAGCAGTTACTCCGTGGGGGCGGGAGCCCCTTACGAGCAGTACTTC
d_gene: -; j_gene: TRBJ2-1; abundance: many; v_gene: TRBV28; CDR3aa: CASSFSGMGWNEQFF; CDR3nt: TGTGCCAGCAGTTTTAGTGGGATGGGTTGGAATGAGCAGTTCTTC
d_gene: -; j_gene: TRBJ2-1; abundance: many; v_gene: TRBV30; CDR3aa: CAWDDYTYNEQFF; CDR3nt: TGTGCCTGGGATGACTACACCTACAATGAGCAGTTCTTC
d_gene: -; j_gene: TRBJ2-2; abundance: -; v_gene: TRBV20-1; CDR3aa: CSAPDLQNTGELFF; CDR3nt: TGCAGTGCTCCAGACCTACAGAACACCGGGGAGCTGTTTTTT
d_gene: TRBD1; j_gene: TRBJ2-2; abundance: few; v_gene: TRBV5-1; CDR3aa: CASSSRGGQGITGELFF; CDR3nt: TGCGCCAGCAGCTCCAGGGGGGGACAGGGAATCACCGGGGAGCTGTTTTTT
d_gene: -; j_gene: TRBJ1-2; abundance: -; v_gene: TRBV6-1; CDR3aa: CASGQGNYGYTF; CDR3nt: TGTGCCAGCGGTCAGGGCAACTATGGCTACACCTTC
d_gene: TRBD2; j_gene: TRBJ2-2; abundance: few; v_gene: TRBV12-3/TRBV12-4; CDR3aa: CASSTSGTSGELFF; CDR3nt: TGTGCCAGCAGTACCAGCGGGACTTCCGGGGAGCTGTTTTTT
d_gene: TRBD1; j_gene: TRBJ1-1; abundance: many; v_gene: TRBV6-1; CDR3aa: CASTRQGRNTEAFF; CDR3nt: TGTGCCAGCACCAGACAGGGACGGAACACTGAAGCTTTCTTT
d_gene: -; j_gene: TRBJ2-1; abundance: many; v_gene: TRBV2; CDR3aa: CASRPGLHNEQFF; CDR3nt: TGTGCCAGCAGACCGGGACTTCACAATGAGCAGTTCTTC
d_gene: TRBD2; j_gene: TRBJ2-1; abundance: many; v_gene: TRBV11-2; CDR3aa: CASSRLAGGNNEQFF; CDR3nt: TGTGCCAGCAGTCGACTAGCGGGGGGCAACAATGAGCAGTTCTTC
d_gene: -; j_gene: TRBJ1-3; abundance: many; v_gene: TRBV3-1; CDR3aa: CASSPTVSGNTIYF; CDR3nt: TGTGCCAGCAGCCCGACAGTTTCTGGAAACACCATATATTTT
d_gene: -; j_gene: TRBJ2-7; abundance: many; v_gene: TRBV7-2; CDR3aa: CASSLHRDVSTEQYF; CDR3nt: TGTGCCAGCAGCTTACATAGGGACGTATCTACCGAGCAGTACTTC
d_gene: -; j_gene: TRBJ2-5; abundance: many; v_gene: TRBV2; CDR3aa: CASSAAWAETQYF; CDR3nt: TGTGCCAGCAGTGCAGCCTGGGCAGAGACCCAGTACTTC
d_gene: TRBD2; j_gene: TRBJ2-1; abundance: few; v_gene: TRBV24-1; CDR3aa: CATSDSSGASYNEQFF; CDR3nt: TGTGCCACCAGTGACTCCAGCGGGGCCTCCTACAATGAGCAGTTCTTC
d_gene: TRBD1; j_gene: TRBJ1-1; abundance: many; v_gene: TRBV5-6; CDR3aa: CASSGTGQGSTEAFF; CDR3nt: TGTGCCAGCAGCGGAACGGGACAGGGAAGCACTGAAGCTTTCTTT
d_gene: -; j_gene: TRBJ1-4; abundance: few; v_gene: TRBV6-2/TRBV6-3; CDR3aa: CASSYSGGGEKLFF; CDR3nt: TGTGCCAGCAGTTACTCAGGGGGAGGCGAAAAACTGTTTTTT
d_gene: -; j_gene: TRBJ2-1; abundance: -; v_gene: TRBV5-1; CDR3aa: CASSENRDANEQFF; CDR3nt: TGCGCCAGCAGCGAAAACCGGGACGCGAATGAGCAGTTCTTC
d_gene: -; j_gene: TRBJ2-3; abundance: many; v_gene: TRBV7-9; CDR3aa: CASSFRVETDTQYF; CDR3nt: TGTGCCAGCAGCTTCCGAGTTGAAACAGATACGCAGTATTTT
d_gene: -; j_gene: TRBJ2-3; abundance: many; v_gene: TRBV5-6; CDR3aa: CASRAGTSSTDTQYF; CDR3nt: TGTGCCAGCCGCGCCGGGACTTCTAGCACAGATACGCAGTATTTT
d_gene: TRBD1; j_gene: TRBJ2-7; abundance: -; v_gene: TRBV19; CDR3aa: CASSTGTGRYEQYF; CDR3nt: TGTGCCAGTAGTACAGGGACAGGGCGCTACGAGCAGTACTTC
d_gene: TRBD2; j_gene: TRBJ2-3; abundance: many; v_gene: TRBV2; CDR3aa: CASNQAGETDTQYF; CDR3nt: TGTGCCAGCAATCAGGCGGGAGAAACAGATACGCAGTATTTT
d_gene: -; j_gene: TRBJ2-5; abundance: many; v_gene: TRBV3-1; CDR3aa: CASSPQGHQETQYF; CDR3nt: TGTGCCAGCAGCCCACAGGGCCACCAAGAGACCCAGTACTTC
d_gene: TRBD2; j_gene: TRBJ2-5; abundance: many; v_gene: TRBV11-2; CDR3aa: CASSLARLAGGTINQETQYF; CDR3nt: TGTGCCAGCAGCTTAGCCCGGCTAGCGGGTGGAACTATTAACCAAGAGACCCAGTACTTC
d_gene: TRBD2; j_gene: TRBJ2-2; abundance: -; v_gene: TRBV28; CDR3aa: CASSSPGTSGISRTGELFF; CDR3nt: TGTGCCAGCAGTTCTCCGGGGACTAGCGGGATATCGAGGACCGGGGAGCTGTTTTTT
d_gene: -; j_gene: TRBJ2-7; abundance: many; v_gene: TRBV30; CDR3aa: CAWSVTASSYEQYF; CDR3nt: TGTGCCTGGAGTGTAACAGCCTCGTCCTACGAGCAGTACTTC
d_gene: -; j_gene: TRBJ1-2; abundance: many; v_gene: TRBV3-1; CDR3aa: CASSGRGDGYTF; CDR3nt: TGTGCCAGCAGCGGTAGAGGGGATGGCTACACCTTC
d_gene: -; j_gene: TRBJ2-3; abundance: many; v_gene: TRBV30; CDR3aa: CAWSVRGLTDTQYF; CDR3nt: TGTGCCTGGAGTGTACGGGGACTTACAGATACGCAGTATTTT
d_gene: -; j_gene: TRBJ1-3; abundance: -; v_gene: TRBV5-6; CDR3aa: CASSLRQANGNTIYF; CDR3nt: TGTGCCAGCAGCTTGAGGCAGGCGAATGGAAACACCATATATTTT
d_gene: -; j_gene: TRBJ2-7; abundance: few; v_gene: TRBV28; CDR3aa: CASSSTRSSGEQYF; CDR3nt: TGTGCCAGCTCTTCCACAAGAAGCTCTGGCGAGCAGTACTTC
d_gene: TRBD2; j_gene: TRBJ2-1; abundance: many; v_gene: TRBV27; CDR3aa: CASHGLATHNEQFF; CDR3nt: TGTGCCAGCCACGGACTAGCGACTCACAATGAGCAGTTCTTC
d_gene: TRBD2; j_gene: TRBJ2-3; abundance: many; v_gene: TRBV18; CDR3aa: CASSPPGLAGGGTDTQYF; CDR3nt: TGTGCCAGCTCACCACCGGGACTAGCGGGAGGAGGCACAGATACGCAGTATTTT